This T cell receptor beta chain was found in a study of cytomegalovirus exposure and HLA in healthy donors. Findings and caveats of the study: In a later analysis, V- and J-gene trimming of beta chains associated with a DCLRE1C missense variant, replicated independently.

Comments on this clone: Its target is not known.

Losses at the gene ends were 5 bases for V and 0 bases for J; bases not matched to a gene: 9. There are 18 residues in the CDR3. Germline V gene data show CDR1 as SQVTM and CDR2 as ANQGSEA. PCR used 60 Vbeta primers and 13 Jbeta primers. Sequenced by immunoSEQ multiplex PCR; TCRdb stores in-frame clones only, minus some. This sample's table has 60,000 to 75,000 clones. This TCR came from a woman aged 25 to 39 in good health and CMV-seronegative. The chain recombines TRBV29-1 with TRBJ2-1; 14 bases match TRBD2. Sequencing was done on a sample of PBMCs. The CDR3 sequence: CSVTGTSGRVSSYNEQFF. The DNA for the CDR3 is TGCAGCGTTACCGGGACTAGCGGGAGAGTTAGCTCCTACAATGAGCAGTTCTTC.